This T cell receptor (beta chain) appears in the sequencing data of a study of human T cells and chemical hapten exposure (dated by TCRdb to the early 2020s). General notes on the study: For sensitization, 2% DPC in acetone was applied to a roughly 2 cm by roughly 2 cm area of upper inner arm skin. In alopecia patients, the study followed how the peripheral blood TCR repertoire changed in vivo over primary and secondary sensitization to diphenylcyclopropenone (DPC), a hapten. Patch testing was performed on the upper back with Finn chambers containing 0.01% DPC, and the patch tests were scored after 6 days according to International Contact Dermatitis Research Group standards. Blood samples were taken from patients before sensitization (week 0) and then at 2, 6 and about 24 weeks after DPC sensitization. The libraries were sequenced as a pool, and the TCR yield per sample differed mostly because of small variations in library volumes within the pool. Weekly therapeutic DPC doses were additionally applied to the scalp of patients throughout the approximately 23-week study period. Nearly 30 alopecia patients provided blood for TCR sequencing at one to four time points (pre-sensitization, 2, 6 and 24 weeks). Most of the patients in the cohort were female, and the cohort covered alopecia areata with under or over 50% scalp involvement, alopecia totalis and alopecia universalis. Overall study outcomes, separate from this receptor: The number of PT1 expanded TCRs positively correlated with patch test score, significant at thresholds 8, 16 and 32 but not 4. Expanded TCRs formed significantly more large CDR3 similarity clusters than pre-sensitization or healthy control sets, consistent with antigen-driven responses. All patients had alopecia, a presumed autoimmune disease, so their immune response might differ from that of healthy individuals. The number of TCRs above 1 in 1000 frequency did not change with DPC sensitization; there was no evidence of global repertoire structure alterations. After repeated subsampling, the strength of the expansion versus patch-test correlation and the threshold at which it became significant changed.

The germline V gene provides CDR1 SGHVS and CDR2 FQNEAQ. Including the terminal cysteine and phenylalanine, the CDR3 comprises 16 residues. Left in the record is the CDR3 DNA by itself, 48 bases read in frame from the first base. The junction shows trimming of 5 bases on V and 2 bases on J, and the gene matches do not reach 10 bases of it. This sample's time point label indicates: patch test 2, 6 weeks after DPC sensitization. The treatment or condition label of this sample denotes: therapeutic diphenylcyclopropenone sensitization with weekly scalp DPC. Blood at each patch-test visit was drawn before the patch test was applied. Patients were considered eligible if aged 18 to 70, diagnosed with alopecia and deemed suitable for DPC therapy, and patients were excluded if pregnant. Total RNA was extracted from unfractionated whole blood collected in Tempus Blood RNA tubes. Notes on this clonotype: Its recognized antigen is unknown. No much larger clone exists at a distance of one base, and base qualities are not known.

Library generation was performed with RACE. The sequencing machine was a NextSeq 500. During library preparation, unique molecular identifiers were attached to individual cDNA molecules so that TCRs could be counted quantitatively and reproducibly. For every blood RNA sample, sequencing covered both the TCR alpha and TCR beta chains. The authors' pipeline ran thus. Samples had a median of approximately 93,000 TCRs, with a range from about 23,224 to 750,000. The Decombinator software suite was used to annotate the V, J and CDR3 of the TCR reads. For PS versus PT1 abundance plots, all samples were subsampled to the same number of TCRs (28,000). TCRs were defined as expanded if absent before sensitization and observed at least eight times at the 2-week time point. TCRdb reprocessed the public reads (quality trimming at Q25 with fastp, clone calling with MiXCR) and kept in-frame beta chains. Merged by CDR3 protein, the rows form single entries marked with the most common genes and DNA. These V and J calls derive from TCRdb rather than the authors' analysis. The sample yields roughly 150,000 distinct CDR3 sequences; roughly 12% were counted once. More than 1.1% of the sample comes from the top ten.

The sample here was whole blood, taken in connection with sensitization to the hapten diphenylcyclopropenone (DPC). This clonotype was sampled from a woman aged 45-60 years with alopecia areata. Some clones in this sample may be carry-over from other donors' samples. The sequence links TRBV7-8 to TRBJ2-5; TRBD1 fits 8 bases in the junction. The nucleotide sequence reads as follows: TGTGCCAGCAGCGCGGACAGGGCGATAAGACAAGAGACCCAGTACTTC. This yields the protein CASSADRAIRQETQYF.